These T cell receptor beta chains were read from a single sample in a study of resident and recirculating memory T cells in vitiligo. Here immunoSEQ multiplex PCR was the method, and the copy in TCRdb shows in-frame clones only, minus some. The repertoire holds tens of thousands of clones, with about 90% as singletons. The material sequenced was blood. Source of these receptors: a male donor with vitiligo. Each CDR3 is given with its conserved first and last residue. D genes are given only for firm matches. Clone sizes are given selectively: once, few, many, or a class where the clone is expanded.

cdr3_aa,cdr3_nt,v_call,clone_size,d_call,j_call
CASSSGANVLTF,TGTGCCAGCTCTTCTGGGGCCAACGTCCTGACTTTC,TRBV7-9,-,-,TRBJ2-6
CASTPYPYEQYF,TGTGCCAGCACCCCCTACCCCTACGAGCAGTACTTC,TRBV2,-,-,TRBJ2-7
CASSRERFSYTF,TGTGCCAGCTCACGAGAGCGGTTCAGCTACACCTTC,TRBV18,-,-,TRBJ1-2
CASSLESGGYGYTF,TGTGCCAGCAGCTTAGAATCAGGGGGCTATGGCTACACCTTC,TRBV7-9,-,TRBD1,TRBJ1-2
CASSVEGGGYTF,TGTGCCAGCAGCGTAGAAGGGGGCGGCTACACCTTC,TRBV9,few,TRBD1,TRBJ1-2
CASIGGWRGYGYTF,TGTGCCAGTATTGGTGGTTGGCGAGGCTATGGCTACACCTTC,TRBV19,-,-,TRBJ1-2
CASSPFAGEQFF,TGCGCCAGCAGCCCCTTCGCCGGTGAGCAGTTCTTC,TRBV4-1,-,-,TRBJ2-1
CASSFTLGTGNHEQYF,TGTGCCAGCAGCTTTACCCTGGGGACAGGGAACCACGAGCAGTACTTC,TRBV7-2,few,TRBD1,TRBJ2-7
CASTRLAGGPGELFF,TGCGCCAGCACCCGACTAGCGGGAGGGCCCGGGGAGCTGTTTTTT,TRBV10-2,-,TRBD2,TRBJ2-2
CASSLSGYSYEQYF,TGTGCCAGCAGTTTATCAGGTTACTCCTACGAGCAGTACTTC,TRBV28,-,-,TRBJ2-7
CASVYGSNYEQYF,TGTGCCAGCGTTTACGGGTCGAACTACGAGCAGTACTTC,TRBV6-1,-,-,TRBJ2-7
CASSLGHNEQFF,TGCGCCAGCAGCTTGGGGCACAATGAGCAGTTCTTC,TRBV5-1,once,-,TRBJ2-1
CASTGQGTPGNTIYF,TGTGCCAGCACCGGACAGGGAACCCCTGGAAACACCATATATTTT,TRBV7-9,-,TRBD1,TRBJ1-3
CASSLRWGQGGNEQFF,TGTGCCAGCAGCTTGAGGTGGGGACAGGGGGGAAATGAGCAGTTCTTC,TRBV5-8,-,TRBD1,TRBJ2-1
CAAPWRALSTDTQYF,TGTGCAGCACCCTGGCGGGCCCTTAGCACAGATACGCAGTATTTT,TRBV9,-,-,TRBJ2-3
CASSQGGTSGGANTGELFF,TGCGCCAGCAGCCAAGGGGGGACTAGCGGGGGGGCGAACACCGGGGAGCTGTTTTTT,TRBV4-3,-,TRBD2,TRBJ2-2
CASSLSGTQYGYTF,TGTGCCAGCAGCCTATCCGGGACACAGTATGGCTACACCTTC,TRBV6-5,-,-,TRBJ1-2
CASSLIQGGNVNEQFF,TGTGCCAGCAGCTTGATTCAGGGGGGTAACGTAAATGAGCAGTTCTTC,TRBV7-6,-,-,TRBJ2-1
CASRTHPQGSYEQYF,TGTGCCAGCAGAACTCACCCACAGGGTTCCTACGAGCAGTACTTC,TRBV28,-,-,TRBJ2-7
CASSTQSRGSGSLDTQYF,TGTGCCAGCAGCACCCAATCCCGAGGTAGCGGGAGCTTGGATACGCAGTATTTT,TRBV7-3,-,TRBD2,TRBJ2-3
CASSIEGQRGAYEQYF,TGTGCCAGTAGTATAGAGGGACAGCGTGGAGCCTACGAGCAGTACTTC,TRBV19,-,TRBD1,TRBJ2-7
CAISGQGFTIYF,TGTGCCATCTCGGGACAGGGGTTCACCATATATTTT,TRBV7-9,once,TRBD1,TRBJ1-3
CASSDLGRGGRTGELFF,TGTGCCAGCAGTGACCTCGGGAGGGGCGGGCGCACCGGGGAGCTGTTTTTT,TRBV25-1,-,TRBD2,TRBJ2-2
CASSWGQGLSTGELFF,TGTGCCAGCAGCTGGGGACAGGGACTTTCCACCGGGGAGCTGTTTTTT,TRBV5-6,once,TRBD1,TRBJ2-2
CASSDPTTGADYNEQFF,TGCGCCAGCAGTGACCCAACTACAGGGGCGGATTACAATGAGCAGTTCTTC,TRBV10-1,-,TRBD1,TRBJ2-1
CASTLARLALNYNEQFF,TGTGCCAGCACCCTGGCCCGACTAGCGCTGAACTACAATGAGCAGTTCTTC,TRBV5-8,-,TRBD2,TRBJ2-1
CASVIGLPRNEQFF,TGTGCCAGCGTAATTGGACTTCCCAGGAATGAGCAGTTCTTC,TRBV2,-,-,TRBJ2-1
CATSRTGGSMYQPQHF,TGTGCCACCAGCAGGACAGGGGGATCGATGTATCAGCCCCAGCATTTT,TRBV15,-,TRBD1,TRBJ1-5
CASSIGRRQGRANYGYTF,TGTGCCAGTAGTATAGGGAGGAGGCAGGGGAGGGCTAACTATGGCTACACCTTC,TRBV19,-,-,TRBJ1-2
CAAGRGRFVGTDTQYF,TGTGCCGCCGGAAGAGGGAGGTTTGTAGGCACAGATACGCAGTATTTT,TRBV27,-,-,TRBJ2-3
CAWSASGGGPAGELFF,TGTGCCTGGAGTGCCTCGGGGGGAGGGCCAGCCGGGGAGCTGTTTTTT,TRBV30,once,TRBD2,TRBJ2-2
CASSYGQGARNEQFF,TGTGCCAGCAGTTACGGACAGGGGGCTCGGAATGAGCAGTTCTTC,TRBV6-6,-,TRBD1,TRBJ2-1
CASSGSGEYEQYF,TGTGCCAGCAGTGGAAGCGGGGAATACGAGCAGTACTTC,TRBV2,-,TRBD2,TRBJ2-7
CAISGQLAGDDEQYF,TGTGCCATCAGTGGGCAACTAGCGGGAGATGATGAGCAGTACTTC,TRBV10-3,-,TRBD2,TRBJ2-7
CASGLQVGSGNTIYF,TGCGCCAGCGGATTGCAAGTCGGGAGTGGAAACACCATATATTTT,TRBV4-3,-,-,TRBJ1-3
CASSTSAHNEQFF,TGTGCCAGCAGTACTAGCGCTCACAATGAGCAGTTCTTC,TRBV6-5,-,TRBD2,TRBJ2-1
CASSPRDSEGIEQFF,TGTGCCAGCTCCCCCCGGGACTCCGAGGGAATTGAGCAGTTCTTC,TRBV18,-,-,TRBJ2-1
CASSRGRGADTQYF,TGTGCCAGCAGCCGCGGGAGGGGGGCAGATACGCAGTATTTT,TRBV7-3,once,TRBD2,TRBJ2-3
CASSRSTRGVLEQYF,TGTGCCAGCTCCCGATCGACCCGGGGGGTCCTCGAGCAGTACTTC,TRBV18,-,TRBD2,TRBJ2-7